The 25 T cell receptor beta chains reported below all come from one sample, sequenced in a study of neoadjuvant anti-PD-1 for oral cavity cancer. Time point noted: after neoadjuvant nivolumab, at surgical resection. The data were produced by immunoSEQ multiplex PCR, yet TCRdb's version contains in-frame clones alone and is incomplete. The top ten hold 30% to 45% of the sample, which has approximately 15,000 clones, 40% seen once. The sample in question was tumor tissue, obtained after nivolumab (anti-PD-1) treatment. The origin of the receptors is a person between 35 and 79 years old with oral cavity squamous cell carcinoma.

V usage is TRBV7-2 and J usage is TRBJ1-2; 8 nucleotides match TRBD1. V shed 5 bases and J 6 bases; nucleotides not matched to a gene: 11. This CDR3 spans 15 amino acids. Germline CDR1 is SGHTA and CDR2 is FQGNSA. CDR3 nucleotide sequence: TGTGCCAGCAGCCCCCAACGACAGGGGTTAAATGGCTACACCTTC. It codes for CASSPQRQGLNGYTF.

The chain couples TRBV28 to TRBJ1-2; 10 bases map to TRBD1. Germline V CDR1 and CDR2: MDHEN, SYDVKM. The CDR3 length is 14 residues. V shed 5 bases and J 8 bases; nucleotides not matched to a gene: 8. CDR3 amino acids: CASSPGTGEGGYTF. The CDR3 nucleotides read TGTGCCAGCAGTCCAGGGACAGGGGAAGGCGGCTACACCTTC.

This clone was detected a few times. The J gene is TRBJ2-3, the V gene TRBV11-3, with no clear D. This CDR3 contains 14 residues. The V and J ends lost 5 bases and 0 bases respectively, with 9 bases between them. Germline CDR1 reads SGHNT; CDR2 reads YENEEA. CDR3 bases: TGTGCCAGCAGCCCCCATAAAAGCACAGATACGCAGTATTTT. Translating gives CASSPHKSTDTQYF. Filled out from reference TRBV11-3 and TRBJ2-3, the complete variable domain reads EAGVVQSPRYKIIEKKQPVAFWCNPISGHNTLYWYLQNLGQGPELLIRYENEEAVDDSQLPKDRFSAERLKGVDSTLKIQPAELGDSAVYLCASSPHKSTDTQYFGPGTRLTVL.

The table lists this clone with a count of one. This rearrangement joins TRBV6-5 to TRBJ2-7; TRBD1 might be the D (6 bases). CDR3 length: 13 amino acids. V was pared by 6 bases and J by 6 bases, with 15 bases between. Per germline, CDR1 MNHEY and CDR2 SVGAGI. CDR3 protein: CASRYTGLGEQYF. CDR3 sequence (DNA): TGTGCCAGCAGGTACACAGGGTTAGGCGAGCAGTACTTC.

V is TRBV7-9 and J is TRBJ2-1; 7 nucleotides align to TRBD1. Trimming at V came to 4 bases and at J to 5 bases, leaving 5 bases not matched to a gene. The CDR3 has 14 residues. CDR1 and CDR2 from the germline V gene are SEHNR and FQNEAQ (reference sequence). The CDR3 region is CASSSGTADNEQFF. The CDR3 DNA reads as TGTGCCAGCAGCTCCGGGACAGCGGACAATGAGCAGTTCTTC.

This clone was found many times. This same CDR3 is encoded by further DNA sequences in the sample. CDR3 DNA sequence: TGTGCCAGCAGCCGATCCGGGACAGGGAATCAGCCCCAGCATTTT. Protein sequence: CASSRSGTGNQPQHF. The chain is built from TRBV7-9 and TRBJ1-5; 9 bases are a match to TRBD1. V dropped 5 bases and J dropped 4; count of bases not matched to a gene: 6. The CDR3 spans 15 residues. Germline V gene sequence: CDR1 SEHNR, CDR2 FQNEAQ (reference sequence). The full variable domain, with the rest looked up from reference TRBV7-9 and TRBJ1-5, is DTGVSQNPRHKITKRGQNVTFRCDPISEHNRLYWYRQTLGQGPEFLTYFQNEAQLEKSRLLSDRFSAERPKGSFSTLEIQRTEQGDSAMYLCASSRSGTGNQPQHFGDGTRLSIL.

This clone was seen only a few times. Relative to the germline gene, one junction end is altered; a read error may explain this. V and J are TRBV5-4 and TRBJ2-1; D possibly corresponds to TRBD1 (8 bases). Germline assignment: CDR1 SGHNT and CDR2 YYREEE (reference sequence). The CDR3 is 17 amino acids. CDR3 in DNA: TGTGCCAGCAGCGGGAGGAGGACAGGGAGGGCCTATAATGAGCAGTTCTTC. Its translation: CASSGRRTGRAYNEQFF. Variable domain in full (rest from reference TRBV5-4 and TRBJ2-1): ETGVTQSPTHLIKTRGQQVTLRCSSQSGHNTVSWYQQALGQGPQFIFQYYREEENGRGNFPPRFSGLQFPNYSSELNVNALELDDSALYLCASSGRRTGRAYNEQFFGPGTRLTVL.

V and J are TRBV30 and TRBJ1-2; a weak D match, TRBD1 (6 bases). V lost 4 bases to trimming and J lost 2 bases, with 11 bases between them. CDR1 and CDR2 from the germline V gene are GTSNPN and SVGIG (reference sequence). This CDR3 contains 13 residues. The CDR3 DNA reads as TGTGCCTGGAAGGACAGAGGCAACTATGGCTACACCTTC. Translated, it gives CAWKDRGNYGYTF.

The chain is built from TRBV4-2 and TRBJ1-2; 8 nucleotides agree with TRBD1. The J segment lost 8 bases and the V segment lost 0 bases, leaving 8 bases of the junction unmatched. From germline, CDR1 is LGHNA and CDR2 YNFKEQ. The CDR3 is made up of 15 amino acids. The CDR3 reads CASSQEEVRGQGYTF. The CDR3 nucleotides are TGTGCCAGCAGCCAAGAGGAGGTCAGGGGGCAAGGCTACACCTTC.

The chain links TRBV6-5 to TRBJ1-2; D is ambiguous. V lost 5 bases, J lost 5 bases, and 9 bases lay in between. The CDR3 sequence is 12 residues long. Germline CDR1 MNHEY, CDR2 SVGAGI. As DNA, the CDR3 is TGTGCCAGCAGTGACCCATATTATGGCTACACCTTC. It is translated as CASSDPYYGYTF.

This chain joins TRBV27 and TRBJ2-7; D is possibly TRBD1 (5 bases). V was trimmed by 4 bases and J by 2 bases, leaving 12 bases between them. The CDR3 runs 14 residues. CDR1 is MNHEY, CDR2 SMNVEV, per germline (reference sequence). The CDR3 bases are TGTGCCAGCAGTTCCTCAGGGTTCCCCTACGAGCAGTACTTC. The encoded protein is CASSSSGFPYEQYF.

The chain has TRBV28 and TRBJ1-1; 10 positions match TRBD1. The J segment lost 3 bases and the V segment lost 8 bases, leaving 3 bases of the junction unmatched. This CDR3 comprises 13 residues. Germline V gene lookup returns CDR1 MDHEN and CDR2 SYDVKM. The CDR3 region is CASWTGGYTEAFF. In DNA, the CDR3 is TGTGCCAGCTGGACAGGGGGGTACACTGAAGCTTTCTTT. Filled out from reference TRBV28 and TRBJ1-1, the complete variable domain reads DVKVTQSSRYLVKRTGEKVFLECVQDMDHENMFWYRQDPGLGLRLIYFSYDVKMKEKGDIPEGYSVSREKKERFSLILESASTNQTSMYLCASWTGGYTEAFFGQGTRLTVV.

This clone occurred many times. The rearrangement joins TRBV29-1 to TRBJ2-5; 9 bases line up with TRBD1. The germline V gene has CDR1 SQVTM and CDR2 ANQGSEA. The junction had 10 bases not matched to a gene; V was cut back by 6 bases and J by 5 bases. The CDR3 is made up of 14 amino acids. In nucleotides, the CDR3 is TGCAGCGTCGTTCCGGGACAGGGTCAGGAGACCCAGTACTTC. It encodes CSVVPGQGQETQYF.

This clone was picked up a small number of times. The J gene is TRBJ1-6, the V gene TRBV5-6, with 9 bases lining up with TRBD1. The junction had 10 bases not matched to a gene; V was cut back by 3 bases and J by 9 bases. Germline V gene lookup returns CDR1 SGHDT and CDR2 YYEEEE. The CDR3 has 16 residues. The CDR3 is CASSSIRDRVLSPLHF. For the CDR3, the DNA is TGTGCCAGCAGCTCGATCCGGGACAGGGTCCTTTCACCCCTCCACTTT.

This clone was seen more than once but under ten times. The chain is built from TRBV7-2 and TRBJ1-6; D is undetermined. The CDR3 is made up of 13 amino acids. CDR1 is SGHTA and CDR2 is FQGNSA in the germline V gene. V was pared by 5 bases and J by 7 bases, with 9 bases between. CDR3 sequence reads: CASSPTLNSPLHF. CDR3 bases: TGTGCCAGCAGCCCGACACTGAATTCACCCCTCCACTTT. The whole variable domain, remainder taken from reference TRBV7-2 and TRBJ1-6, is GAGVSQSPSNKVTEKGKDVELRCDPISGHTALYWYRQSLGQGLEFLIYFQGNSAPDKSGLPSDRFSAERTGGSVSTLTIQRTQQEDSAVYLCASSPTLNSPLHFGNGTRLTVT.

This clone rates as medium-sized. The rearrangement joins TRBV5-8 to TRBJ2-3; 8 nucleotides line up with TRBD2. Germline V gives CDR1 SGHTS, CDR2 YDEGEE. The CDR3 consists of 16 residues. V lost 1 base to trimming and J lost 2 bases; unmatched junction nucleotides: 6. The CDR3 DNA is TGTGCCAGCAGCTTGTCTTGGACTAGCCTCACAGATACGCAGTATTTT. Protein: CASSLSWTSLTDTQYF.

CDR3 sequence reads: CASSVFDRVNEKLFF. The CDR3 DNA follows: TGTGCCAGCAGCGTATTCGACAGGGTCAATGAAAAACTGTTTTTT. The chain links TRBV2 to TRBJ1-4; 7 bases fit TRBD1. In germline, CDR1 is SNHLY, CDR2 FYNNEI. CDR3 length: 15 amino acids. After removal of 6 bases from V and 5 bases from J, the junction contained 9 bases not matched to a gene. Full variable domain (missing parts from reference TRBV2 and TRBJ1-4): EPEVTQTPSHQVTQMGQEVILRCVPISNHLYFYWYRQILGQKVEFLVSFYNNEISEKSEIFDDQFSVERPDGSNFTLKIRSTKLEDSAMYFCASSVFDRVNEKLFFGSGTQLSVL.

V and J are TRBV5-6 and TRBJ2-1, with 7 bases matching TRBD1. With V trimmed by 1 base and J by 8 bases, 12 bases remained unmatched. The CDR3 runs to 16 residues. CDR1 and CDR2 from the germline V gene are SGHDT and YYEEEE. CDR3 region: CASSLLGTELLDEQFF. The CDR3 coding sequence is TGTGCCAGCAGCTTGTTAGGGACAGAGCTTTTAGATGAGCAGTTCTTC.

This chain links TRBV7-2 with TRBJ1-2, with 8 bases aligning to TRBD1. The V gene end was trimmed by 6 bases and the J gene end by 7 bases; junction bases not matched to a gene: 10. Germline V gene data show CDR1 as SGHTA and CDR2 as FQGNSA. CDR3 size: 14 residues. The chain's CDR3 is CASRLSGGSGGYTF. Written as DNA, the CDR3 is TGTGCCAGCAGATTGTCAGGGGGCTCTGGTGGCTACACCTTC. Drawing the rest from reference TRBV7-2 and TRBJ1-2, the complete variable domain is GAGVSQSPSNKVTEKGKDVELRCDPISGHTALYWYRQSLGQGLEFLIYFQGNSAPDKSGLPSDRFSAERTGGSVSTLTIQRTQQEDSAVYLCASRLSGGSGGYTFGSGTRLTVV.

This clone was detected only once. The rearrangement joins TRBV28 to TRBJ1-1; 8 bases line up with TRBD1. CDR3 length: 13 amino acids. Looked up from germline, CDR1 is MDHEN and CDR2 is SYDVKM. V lost 6 bases, J lost 4 bases, and 4 bases stayed unmatched. The CDR3 region is CASRNTGGTEAFF. In nucleotides, the CDR3 is TGTGCCAGCAGAAATACAGGGGGCACTGAAGCTTTCTTT.

This chain uses TRBV5-1 with TRBJ1-3, with D possibly TRBD1 on 5 matching bases. The CDR3 is made up of 15 amino acids. The V gene lost 2 bases and the J gene lost 0 bases, with 9 bases spanning the gap. CDR1 is SGHRS and CDR2 is YFSETQ in the germline V gene. The CDR3, as DNA: TGCGCCAGCAGCTTCGGAGGGGTCTCTGGAAACACCATATATTTT. Translation: CASSFGGVSGNTIYF.

This clone is deemed medium-sized. J is TRBJ1-4 and V is TRBV28; 7 bases map to TRBD1. The CDR3 is made up of 12 amino acids. Germline V lookup: CDR1 MDHEN, CDR2 SYDVKM. The V gene end was trimmed by 5 bases and the J gene end by 15 bases; junction bases not matched to a gene: 9. This chain's CDR3 is CASSIADGTVFF. As DNA, the CDR3 is TGTGCCAGCAGTATTGCCGACGGGACAGTGTTTTTT.

V usage is TRBV19 and J usage is TRBJ1-1, with 8 bases identical to TRBD1. V shed 7 bases and J 1 base; nucleotides not matched to a gene: 8. CDR3 length: 15 residues. Germline V gene lookup returns CDR1 LNHDA and CDR2 SQIVND (reference sequence). CDR3 nucleotides: TGTGCCAGTACCCAACAGGGGACAGGGAACACTGAAGCTTTCTTT. Residues: CASTQQGTGNTEAFF.

This clone was seen ten or more times. The chain combines TRBV21-1 with TRBJ2-7; the listed D gene, TRBD1, was not tested against the DNA. TRBV21-1 is a recognized pseudogene. The CDR3 is made up of 16 amino acids. CDR3 nucleotides: TGTGCCAGCAGCGACCGACAGGATTCGTTTTCCTACGAGCAGTACTTC. Its translation is CASSDRQDSFSYEQYF.

V gene TRBV10-3 combines with J gene TRBJ1-1; 8 nucleotides match TRBD1. CDR3 length: 12 residues. Trimming cost V 6 bases and J 6 bases; bases outside gene matches: 3. Germline V gene sequence: CDR1 ENHRY, CDR2 SYGVKD. The CDR3 protein is CAIRGQVPEAFF. The DNA for the CDR3 is TGTGCCATCAGGGGACAGGTGCCTGAAGCTTTCTTT.